These 29 T cell receptor beta chains were all obtained from the same sample, sequenced in a study of blood T cell repertoires in COVID-19. Libraries were prepared by immunoSEQ multiplex PCR; TCRdb keeps only in-frame clonotypes and omits some of them. The data hold over 300,000 clones, with under 90% observed a single time. Sequenced material: PBMCs or T cells enriched from blood (not recorded which). Every receptor here comes from a woman between 18 and 29 years old who had recovered from COVID-19.

CDR3 sequence reads: CASSEGQDNSPLHF. The CDR3 DNA is TGTGCCAGCAGTGAAGGACAGGATAATTCACCCCTCCACTTT. This chain uses TRBV6-1 with TRBJ1-6, with D perhaps TRBD1 (6 bases). Germline V gene data show CDR1 as MNHNS and CDR2 as SASEGT. Trimming shortened V by 1 base and J by 5 bases, and 6 bases separated the two germline ends. The CDR3 is 14 residues long.

The chain carries TRBV2 and TRBJ1-1; D is perhaps TRBD1 (5 bases). CDR3 length: 13 amino acids. Per the germline V gene, CDR1 is SNHLY and CDR2 is FYNNEI. The V gene lost 3 bases and the J gene lost 5 bases, with 10 bases spanning the gap. The CDR3 sequence is CASSEGQSTEAFF. CDR3 nucleotides: TGTGCCAGCAGTGAGGGGCAGTCGACTGAAGCTTTCTTT.

This chain connects TRBV5-6 to TRBJ2-6, with 7 bases lining up with TRBD1. The junction had 13 bases not matched to a gene; V was cut back by 1 base and J by 3 bases. The CDR3 spans 19 residues. Germline-derived CDR1 and CDR2 are SGHDT and YYEEEE. The CDR3 region is CASSLFGTAGPGGANVLTF. CDR3 nucleotide sequence: TGTGCCAGCAGCTTGTTTGGGACAGCCGGACCGGGTGGGGCCAACGTCCTGACTTTC.

The chain links TRBV5-5 to TRBJ1-1; D is possibly TRBD1 (5 bases). This CDR3 is 15 amino acids long. Germline CDR1 reads SGHKS; CDR2 reads YYEKEE (reference sequence). V was cut by 5 bases and J by 3 bases, with 17 bases left in between. CDR3 sequence reads: CASSSPGRGYTEAFF. The CDR3 DNA follows: TGTGCCAGCAGTTCCCCGGGACGGGGGTACACTGAAGCTTTCTTT.

This rearrangement joins TRBV2 to TRBJ2-4; TRBD2 agrees at 12 bases. The CDR3 runs to 17 residues. Germline assignment: CDR1 SNHLY and CDR2 FYNNEI. Trimming at V came to 6 bases and at J to 0 bases, leaving 6 bases not matched to a gene. The CDR3 spells CASSRLAGDLAKNIQYF. Here the CDR3 DNA reads TGTGCCAGCAGCCGACTAGCGGGGGACCTAGCCAAAAACATTCAGTACTTC.

The chain couples TRBV6-1 to TRBJ1-5, with a tentative D call TRBD1 (5 bases). The CDR3 covers 17 residues. With 4 bases removed from V and 4 bases from J, the gap between germline ends came to 20 bases. Germline CDR1 MNHNS, CDR2 SASEGT. This CDR3 is CASSGSLSQGGNQPQHF. The CDR3 nucleotides are TGTGCCAGCAGTGGGTCTCTGTCGCAGGGTGGGAATCAGCCCCAGCATTTT.

The J gene is TRBJ1-2, the V gene TRBV5-1; 7 nucleotides agree with TRBD1. This CDR3 has 14 residues. Unmatched junction bases numbered 9, after V lost 3 bases and J lost 7 bases. CDR1 SGHRS and CDR2 YFSETQ come from the germline V gene. This CDR3 reads CASSSPSGTVGYTF. CDR3 bases: TGCGCCAGCAGCTCCCCCTCCGGGACAGTTGGCTACACCTTC.

V and J are TRBV29-1 and TRBJ1-1, with D uncertain. CDR1 is SQVTM, CDR2 ANQGSEA, per germline. Trimming removed 5 bases at V and 0 bases at J, with 10 bases between. CDR3 length: 13 amino acids. The DNA for the CDR3 is TGCAGCGTTTCCGGGAACATGAACACTGAAGCTTTCTTT. This sequence encodes CSVSGNMNTEAFF.

The genes are TRBV24-1 and TRBJ2-1; the match to TRBD2 covers 7 bases. Germline lookup yields CDR1 KGHDR and CDR2 SFDVKD. The CDR3 sequence is 16 residues long. After removal of 6 bases from V and 5 bases from J, the junction contained 12 bases not matched to a gene. CDR3 sequence (DNA): TGTGCCACCAGTAAGTCCACGCTAGCGGAGAACAATGAGCAGTTCTTC. It specifies CATSKSTLAENNEQFF.

The rearrangement links TRBV20-1 to TRBJ2-5; perhaps D is TRBD1 or TRBD2 (6 bases each). The V and J ends lost 3 bases and 1 base respectively, with 9 bases between them. The CDR3 contains 13 residues. The germline V gene has CDR1 DFQATT and CDR2 SNEGSKA (reference sequence). The CDR3 nucleotides read TGCAGTGCTAGTGGGGGGCCCCAAGAGACCCAGTACTTC. Encoded protein: CSASGGPQETQYF.

This sequence joins TRBV7-3 and TRBJ2-1, with D perhaps TRBD2 (6 bases). V was clipped by 7 bases and J by 8 bases, with 15 bases between them. Per germline, CDR1 SGHTA and CDR2 FQGTGA. The CDR3 runs 13 residues. CDR3 coding DNA: TGTGCCAGCAATGGCGGGATCGGAGATGAGCAGTTCTTC. It codes for CASNGGIGDEQFF.

The gene calls are TRBV18 and TRBJ2-5; TRBD1 agrees at 7 bases. Unmatched junction bases numbered 5, after V lost 0 bases and J lost 1 base. Germline V gene lookup returns CDR1 KGHSH and CDR2 LQKENI. The CDR3 loop spans 16 amino acids. CDR3 sequence: CASSPPRGRSQETQYF. In DNA, the CDR3 is TGTGCCAGCTCACCACCGAGGGGGCGCTCCCAAGAGACCCAGTACTTC.

The chain carries TRBV5-6 and TRBJ1-2; perhaps TRBD1 as D (5 bases). The CDR3 covers 13 residues. V lost 6 bases and J lost 4, with 13 bases in between. The V gene's germline CDR1 is SGHDT and CDR2 YYEEEE. CDR3 residues: CASMGRVGYGYTF. The CDR3 region has the DNA TGTGCCAGCATGGGCAGGGTTGGCTATGGCTACACCTTC.

The V gene is TRBV7-6, the J gene TRBJ2-1, with D hard to call. The germline gives CDR1 SGHVS, CDR2 FNYEAQ. The CDR3 length is 16 residues. V was clipped by 3 bases and J by 3 bases, with 15 bases between them. CDR3: CASSLAQSSRYNEQFF. The CDR3 DNA follows: TGTGCCAGCAGCTTGGCCCAGAGTAGCCGCTACAATGAGCAGTTCTTC.

This chain uses TRBV5-1 with TRBJ2-2; TRBD2 is a possible D gene (5 bases). Looked up from germline, CDR1 is SGHRS and CDR2 is YFSETQ. CDR3 size: 13 residues. V was shortened by 4 bases and J by 6 bases, with 10 bases between the two germline ends. The CDR3 region is CASSPWGAGELFF. DNA of the CDR3: TGCGCCAGCAGCCCATGGGGAGCCGGGGAGCTGTTTTTT.

This clone was counted a few times. This chain joins TRBV7-3 and TRBJ1-6, with 7 nucleotides matching TRBD1. The CDR3 contains 19 residues. Trimming at V came to 0 bases and at J to 0 bases, leaving 8 bases not matched to a gene. Germline CDR1 SGHTA, CDR2 FQGTGA. CDR3 loop: CASSLTDPGQSSYNSPLHF. The CDR3 nucleotides are TGTGCCAGCAGCTTAACGGATCCGGGACAGAGCTCCTATAATTCACCCCTCCACTTT.

This clone was counted a single time. The chain employs TRBV7-9 and TRBJ1-1; 7 bases are a match to TRBD1. Unmatched junction bases numbered 7, after V lost 2 bases and J lost 4 bases. The V gene's germline CDR1 is SEHNR and CDR2 FQNEAQ (reference sequence). The length of the CDR3 is 15 residues. The CDR3 DNA sequence: TGTGCCAGCAGCTTACTCCGACAGGGTTTCACTGAAGCTTTCTTT. Its protein product is CASSLLRQGFTEAFF.

The chain links TRBV2 to TRBJ2-1; 9 bases line up with TRBD2. The germline V gene has CDR1 SNHLY and CDR2 FYNNEI. CDR3 length: 14 residues. The junction had 9 bases not matched to a gene; V was cut back by 8 bases and J by 7 bases. The CDR3 sequence is CASGKREVSNEQFF. The CDR3 DNA sequence: TGTGCCAGCGGGAAGCGGGAGGTTTCGAATGAGCAGTTCTTC.

This chain connects TRBV18 to TRBJ2-5; 10 nucleotides align to TRBD2. Germline assignment: CDR1 KGHSH and CDR2 LQKENI. V lost 2 bases, J lost 2 bases, and 2 bases stayed unmatched. The CDR3 length is 15 residues. CDR3 sequence reads: CASSPWTSGQETQYF. CDR3 in DNA: TGTGCCAGCTCACCATGGACTAGCGGTCAAGAGACCCAGTACTTC.

The chain couples TRBV6-5 to TRBJ2-2; TRBD1 aligns across 10 bases. This CDR3 comprises 14 residues. Germline assignment: CDR1 MNHEY and CDR2 SVGAGI. Trimming took 11 bases from V and 6 from J; bases not matched to a gene: 9. The CDR3 region is CASRRQGAAGELFF. In DNA form, the CDR3 reads TGTGCCTCAAGGAGACAGGGGGCGGCCGGGGAGCTGTTTTTT.

This sequence joins TRBV30 and TRBJ1-3; TRBD1 matches 7 bases. The germline V gene encodes CDR1 GTSNPN and CDR2 SVGIG (reference sequence). The junction had 4 bases not matched to a gene; V was cut back by 2 bases and J by 3 bases. The CDR3 loop spans 14 amino acids. CDR3 loop: CAWSQTGSGNTIYF. In DNA, the CDR3 is TGTGCCTGGAGTCAGACAGGGAGTGGAAACACCATATATTTT. Using reference TRBV30 and TRBJ1-3 for the parts outside the CDR3, the full variable domain is SQTIHQWPATLVQPVGSPLSLECTVEGTSNPNLYWYRQAAGRGLQLLFYSVGIGQISSEVPQNLSASRPQDRQFILSSKKLLLSDSGFYLCAWSQTGSGNTIYFGEGSWLTVV.

The chain links TRBV20-1 to TRBJ2-7, with D hard to call. Germline CDR1 DFQATT, CDR2 SNEGSKA (reference sequence). This CDR3 has 11 residues. V was clipped by 5 bases and J by 2 bases, with 7 bases between them. Here the CDR3 reads CSAAVPYEQYF. Written as DNA, the CDR3 is TGCAGTGCTGCGGTCCCCTACGAGCAGTACTTC.

This clone was seen only once. The genes are TRBV5-1 and TRBJ2-7, with 11 bases fitting TRBD2. From germline, CDR1 is SGHRS and CDR2 YFSETQ. The CDR3 has 15 amino acids. V trimming: 4 bases; J trimming: 2 bases; junction bases outside the gene matches: 5. The CDR3 bases are TGCGCCAGCAGCGCCTTAGCGGGAGGGCCCTACGAGCAGTACTTC. Translated, it gives CASSALAGGPYEQYF.

The chain couples TRBV18 to TRBJ2-7; TRBD1 aligns across 9 bases. V lost 1 base, J lost 0 bases, and 7 bases stayed unmatched. Germline CDR1 and CDR2: KGHSH and LQKENI. The CDR3 runs to 17 residues. CDR3 nucleotide sequence: TGTGCCAGCTCACCACTAGAACCGGGACAGGGCTCCTACGAGCAGTACTTC. This encodes CASSPLEPGQGSYEQYF.

This clone was counted a single time. This sequence joins TRBV7-2 and TRBJ2-7; 12 nucleotides match TRBD2. This CDR3 comprises 15 residues. The V and J ends lost 5 bases and 4 bases, in that order; junction bases with no gene match: 6. Germline V CDR1 and CDR2: SGHTA, FQGNSA. The CDR3 spells CASSVTSGSLYEQYF. CDR3 DNA sequence: TGTGCCAGCAGCGTGACTAGCGGGAGCTTATACGAGCAGTACTTC.

The chain links TRBV2 to TRBJ2-3, with TRBD2 matching 12 bases. The trim removed 4 bases at V and 5 bases at J, leaving 7 bases unmatched. This CDR3 is 16 amino acids long. Looked up from germline, CDR1 is SNHLY and CDR2 is FYNNEI. Here the CDR3 reads CASSALAGGLRDTQYF. The CDR3 DNA reads as TGTGCCAGCAGTGCCCTAGCGGGGGGGCTGAGAGATACGCAGTATTTT. Based on the CDR3 plus reference TRBV2 and TRBJ2-3, the full variable domain is EPEVTQTPSHQVTQMGQEVILRCVPISNHLYFYWYRQILGQKVEFLVSFYNNEISEKSEIFDDQFSVERPDGSNFTLKIRSTKLEDSAMYFCASSALAGGLRDTQYFGPGTRLTVL.

This chain links TRBV4-1 with TRBJ2-7; 8 nucleotides line up with TRBD2. CDR3 size: 17 residues. The germline CDR1 and CDR2 sequences are MGHRA and YSYEKL. Losses at the gene ends were 0 bases for V and 3 bases for J; bases not matched to a gene: 10. Here the CDR3 reads CASSQDLSGGLYYEQYF. The CDR3 nucleotides read TGCGCCAGCAGCCAAGATTTAAGCGGGGGCCTCTACTACGAGCAGTACTTC.

The rearrangement joins TRBV5-4 to TRBJ1-1, with D unresolved. The length of the CDR3 is 17 residues. Germline assignment: CDR1 SGHNT and CDR2 YYREEE (reference sequence). Trimming shortened V by 0 bases and J by 4 bases, and 19 bases separated the two germline ends. The CDR3 nucleotides are TGTGCCAGCAGCTTGGATTCGGCGGCACCTTCTAGCACTGAAGCTTTCTTT. Its protein is CASSLDSAAPSSTEAFF.

The J gene is TRBJ1-2, the V gene TRBV6-5, with D uncertain. Per the germline V gene, CDR1 is MNHEY and CDR2 is SVGAGI. This CDR3 is built from 14 residues. Trimming pared 2 bases from V and 3 bases from J, leaving 10 bases between. DNA for the CDR3: TGTGCCAGCAGTTACGGCGGGGAAGACTATGGCTACACCTTC. Protein product: CASSYGGEDYGYTF.